This TCR beta chain was documented in a study of a mutant IDH1 vaccine in newly diagnosed glioma. Regarding the study as a whole: Overall, about 92% of patients had vaccine-induced immune responses. Pseudoprogression apparently lacked any relation to changes in top peripheral T cell clonotypes.

A word on this clone: The antigen is not known.

Time point here: baseline, week 1 (first vaccination visit). Sample treatment: pre-vaccination baseline after standard-of-care therapy. CDR3 length: 14 residues. V was trimmed by 1 base and J by 7 bases, leaving 10 bases between them. CDR1 and CDR2 from the germline V gene are MGHRA and YSYEKL. The table came from immunoSEQ multiplex PCR; TCRdb's copy has only in-frame clones and leaves some out. The table includes fewer than 20,000 clones, about 80% detected once. This chain links TRBV4-1 with TRBJ2-2; tentative D call: TRBD2 (5 bases). The specimen was PBMCs, collected from a glioma patient treated with radiotherapy, temozolomide or both. This TCR was recovered from a man aged 40-49 years with glioma. The CDR3 sequence: CASSQGPAGGELFF. CDR3 sequence (DNA): TGCGCCAGCAGCCAAGGGCCGGCGGGCGGGGAGCTGTTTTTT.